This T cell receptor (beta chain) was documented in a study of shared clonotypes between healthy human individuals (TCRdb year 2020). Some background on the complete study: The cohort comprised two women and a few men aged 18 to 49 years. For each donor, three plates each were used for CD4 naive and CD4 memory, two plates were used for CD8 naive, and one plate was used for CD8 memory. Between about 0.94 and 10 billion PBMCs per donor were obtained by leukapheresis. To estimate repertoire size and how much clonotype sharing occurs between individuals, the study deeply sequenced the blood TCR repertoires of 5 or 6 healthy adults. To increase sequencing depth and limit assay-specific biases, TCR repertoire library preparation and sequencing were carried out by different laboratories using diverse techniques. Beyond this particular receptor, the publication reports: Rarefaction of sorted-subset datasets indicated incomplete sequencing despite the large sequencing depth. Based on pairwise subsampling, the degree of clonotype sharing among donors was expected to be affected by sequencing depth. Sampling was restricted to blood, and TCR repertoires in tissues likely differ from the TCR repertoires found in blood. Naive subsets generally had larger estimated clonotype richness than memory subsets did. Across a few donors, roughly 5.1% of naive CD4, over 3% of naive CD8, roughly 2.2% of memory CD4, and roughly 0.4% of memory CD8 clonotypes were shared. Higher generation probabilities were observed for clonotypes shared by all four sorted-subset donors than for non-shared clonotypes. Because the study included only a small number of donors, the genetic and exposure-history diversity represented was limited.

With regard to this clone: No cognate antigen has been identified for it. No qualities accompany the bases; no much larger clone lies one base away. Other nucleotide sequences in the sample specify the same CDR3.

Using the deep immunoSEQ assay, TCR CDR3 regions were amplified from genomic DNA by multiplex PCR. Extracted genomic DNA from each cell subset was spread evenly across all wells of several immunoSEQ 96-well plates, with each plate serving as a replicate. For sorted subsets, approximately 210 ng of genomic DNA, equivalent to around 29,000 T cell genomes, went into each replicate PCR. Purified libraries were quantified with a Qubit 3.0 fluorometer, sized on a Bioanalyzer 2100, and re-quantified with the KAPA Library Quantification kit. A separate single-read 150-cycle Illumina NextSeq 550 flow cell was used to sequence each immunoSEQ 96-well plate. As for the original processing: Because the immunoSEQ output held only junctional sequences and lacked quality scores, the filtering could not match the filtering applied to full-length reads. Sequences were annotated with PyIR, a Python wrapper for IgBLAST v1.9, and V/J genes and CDR3 were assigned using IMGT germline references. Reads were removed for weak V/J assignments (E-value above 1e-6), missing CDR3, stop codons, out-of-frame junctions, or ambiguous translated residues. V3J clonotypes were defined by identical inferred V gene, J gene, and CDR3 amino acid sequence. Percentage overlap between repertoires was calculated by dividing the number of shared unique clonotypes by the size of the smaller repertoire. Repertoire richness was assessed with RTK rarefaction, the Chao1 estimator, and Recon v2.1 estimates of unobserved clonotypes. OLGA was used to compute generation probabilities for all TCRbeta clonotypes that the gDNA method yielded from a few donors. TCRdb limited this immuneACCESS table to in-frame rearrangements with V and J called. A share of clones is missing; checked studies link under half to unresolved V genes, and the rest is unexplained. V and J calls and clone size are those listed in that table; D and trimming were worked out from the DNA. The sample table contains 2.3 million or so clones; only one count was recorded for 80% to 95% of them. About 0.41% of the sample belongs to the ten largest clones.

Healthy HIV-negative adults with no recently reported acute infections or vaccinations were included as donors. Every donor was a Caucasian adult living in Nashville, Tennessee, USA. CD4+ T cells were enriched by magnetic negative selection, after which naive cells were positively selected on CD45RA and the negative fraction was taken as the memory subset. After blood collection by leukapheresis, PBMCs were isolated using Ficoll-Histopaque density gradient centrifugation and then cryopreserved in the vapor phase of liquid nitrogen. Analytical flow cytometry was used to check the purity and quantity of every magnetically sorted T cell population. Each sorted fraction had its genomic DNA isolated and then quantified by UV absorbance on a Nanodrop 2000c. In the germline V gene, CDR1 corresponds to MDHEN and CDR2 to SYDVKM. CDR3 length: 12 amino acids, cysteine to phenylalanine. This entry keeps only the CDR3 DNA: 36 bases, framed from base 1. V gives up 4 bases and J gives up 3 bases, and the segment between their germline ends measures 5 bases.

Recombination joined TRBV28 with TRBJ2-3, with no D gene named confidently. The material sequenced was naive CD4+ T cells from PBMCs. The cell subset or site label of this sample denotes: CD45RA+ positively selected. The TCR was taken from a man aged 18 to 30 in good health. Some clones in this sample may be carry-over from other donors' samples. The DNA reads TGTGCCAGCAGTTCCTTTACAGATACGCAGTATTTT. It encodes CASSSFTDTQYF.